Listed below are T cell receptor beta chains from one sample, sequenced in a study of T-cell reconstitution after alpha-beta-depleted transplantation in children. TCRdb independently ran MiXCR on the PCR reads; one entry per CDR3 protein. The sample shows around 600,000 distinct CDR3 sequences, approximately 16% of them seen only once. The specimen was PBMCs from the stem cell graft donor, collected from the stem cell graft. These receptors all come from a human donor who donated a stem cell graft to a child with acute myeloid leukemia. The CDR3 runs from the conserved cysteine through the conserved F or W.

CDR3aa: CASSTGLAGHNEQFF
j_gene: TRBJ2-1
v_gene: TRBV7-2

CDR3aa: CASSGMGEQYF
j_gene: TRBJ2-7
v_gene: TRBV5-1

CDR3aa: CSARDPRRGAGNTEAFF
j_gene: TRBJ1-1
v_gene: TRBV20-1

CDR3aa: CASSYSTGARGYTF
j_gene: TRBJ1-2
v_gene: TRBV6-2/TRBV6-3

CDR3aa: CSARGGYESYEQYF
j_gene: TRBJ2-7
v_gene: TRBV20-1

CDR3aa: CATSRDPAGYGNEQFF
j_gene: TRBJ2-1
v_gene: TRBV15

CDR3aa: CTPGGATSYGYTF
j_gene: TRBJ1-2
v_gene: TRBV20-1

CDR3aa: CASSYSGQPNYGYTF
j_gene: TRBJ1-2
v_gene: TRBV6-5

CDR3aa: CASSLGQDNYEQYF
j_gene: TRBJ2-7
v_gene: TRBV7-2

CDR3aa: CASSLRSTGGTGELFF
j_gene: TRBJ2-2
v_gene: TRBV12-3/TRBV12-4

CDR3aa: CSAVTGETQYF
j_gene: TRBJ2-5
v_gene: TRBV20-1

CDR3aa: CASSLEGVHTEAFF
j_gene: TRBJ1-1
v_gene: TRBV7-9

CDR3aa: CASSLGRQSTEAFF
j_gene: TRBJ1-1
v_gene: TRBV5-1

CDR3aa: CASSLMPGGGGWDNQPQHF
j_gene: TRBJ1-5
v_gene: TRBV27

CDR3aa: CSARDSQKTENQPQHF
j_gene: TRBJ1-5
v_gene: TRBV20-1

CDR3aa: CASTPGTSGYNEQYF
j_gene: TRBJ2-7
v_gene: TRBV6-5

CDR3aa: CASSVGTRGAGTDTQYF
j_gene: TRBJ2-3
v_gene: TRBV9

CDR3aa: CASHWSPGEKLFF
j_gene: TRBJ1-4
v_gene: TRBV4-2

CDR3aa: CSAVAWVLAGGTDTQYF
j_gene: TRBJ2-3
v_gene: TRBV20-1

CDR3aa: CASSPTGSRNYEQYF
j_gene: TRBJ2-7
v_gene: TRBV6-2/TRBV6-3

CDR3aa: CASSYGQPKQYF
j_gene: TRBJ2-7
v_gene: TRBV6-2/TRBV6-3

CDR3aa: CASSYRRGGGNQPQHF
j_gene: TRBJ1-5
v_gene: TRBV6-5

CDR3aa: CASSLARTTEAFF
j_gene: TRBJ1-1
v_gene: TRBV7-2

CDR3aa: CASSYPGGRGNEQYF
j_gene: TRBJ2-7
v_gene: TRBV6-5

CDR3aa: CSVPGGGKTYNEQFF
j_gene: TRBJ2-1
v_gene: TRBV29-1

CDR3aa: CSAGPSGGHTDTQYF
j_gene: TRBJ2-3
v_gene: TRBV20-1

CDR3aa: CASGFSTPLTKSRANEQFF
j_gene: TRBJ2-1
v_gene: TRBV12-5

CDR3aa: CASNIAQETQYF
j_gene: TRBJ2-5
v_gene: TRBV10-2

CDR3aa: CASSQGVREAYGYTF
j_gene: TRBJ1-2
v_gene: TRBV4-1

CDR3aa: CATSRDRATNEQFF
j_gene: TRBJ2-1
v_gene: TRBV15

CDR3aa: CASSLSRSGGFF
j_gene: TRBJ2-1
v_gene: TRBV5-6

CDR3aa: CASSSPGRLAGGTDTQYF
j_gene: TRBJ2-3
v_gene: TRBV11-2

CDR3aa: CASGLGGAFEAFF
j_gene: TRBJ1-1
v_gene: TRBV7-2

CDR3aa: CASSYSGQAGELFF
j_gene: TRBJ2-2
v_gene: TRBV6-5

CDR3aa: CASSLALSEVQPQHF
j_gene: TRBJ1-5
v_gene: TRBV12-3/TRBV12-4

CDR3aa: CASSRGRTADTQYF
j_gene: TRBJ2-3
v_gene: TRBV19

CDR3aa: CSARGPGPLNVLTF
j_gene: TRBJ2-6
v_gene: TRBV20-1

CDR3aa: CASSPDGGNEKLFF
j_gene: TRBJ1-4
v_gene: TRBV7-9

CDR3aa: CASSLVMPEKLFF
j_gene: TRBJ1-4
v_gene: TRBV7-2

CDR3aa: CASSTLESMKQPQHF
j_gene: TRBJ1-5
v_gene: TRBV6-1

CDR3aa: CASSPTRRQGALLYGYTF
j_gene: TRBJ1-2
v_gene: TRBV12-3/TRBV12-4

CDR3aa: CASSLVEREGTYGYTF
j_gene: TRBJ1-2
v_gene: TRBV7-9

CDR3aa: CSARDPTGRTGELFF
j_gene: TRBJ2-2
v_gene: TRBV20-1

CDR3aa: CASSEWGAWNTEAFF
j_gene: TRBJ1-1
v_gene: TRBV25-1

CDR3aa: CASSDPGQVNTEAFF
j_gene: TRBJ1-1
v_gene: TRBV10-1

CDR3aa: CASSLTGLSSGNTIYF
j_gene: TRBJ1-3
v_gene: TRBV11-2

CDR3aa: CASSDPTSSNEQFF
j_gene: TRBJ2-1
v_gene: TRBV2

CDR3aa: CASSLTGTEHF
j_gene: TRBJ1-2
v_gene: TRBV12-3/TRBV12-4

CDR3aa: CASSRRGTGGISYGYTF
j_gene: TRBJ1-2
v_gene: TRBV4-3

CDR3aa: CASSITGLDQPQHF
j_gene: TRBJ1-5
v_gene: TRBV12-3/TRBV12-4

CDR3aa: CSARDGGGTEAFF
j_gene: TRBJ1-1
v_gene: TRBV20-1